A selection of T cell receptor beta chains follows, all from one sample in a study of blood T cell repertoires in COVID-19. Produced via immunoSEQ multiplex PCR; TCRdb's table is partial and in-frame only. Among about 230,000 clones listed, 81% were seen once. The sample comprised peripheral blood. These receptors all come from a woman aged 80 or over with acute or convalescent COVID-19. The CDR3 runs from the conserved cysteine through the conserved F or W. D genes are given only for firm matches. Only some rows state a clone size, as once, few, many or a class for expanded clones.

d_gene	v_gene	j_gene	abundance	CDR3aa	CDR3nt
TRBD1	TRBV11-2	TRBJ2-3	.	CASRRQGQGVTDTQYF	TGTGCCAGCAGACGACAGGGACAGGGAGTCACAGATACGCAGTATTTT
TRBD1	TRBV3-1/TRBV3-2	TRBJ1-3	.	CASSHEDRGGNTIYF	TGTGCCAGCAGCCACGAAGACAGGGGTGGAAACACCATATATTTT
.	TRBV18	TRBJ1-1	.	CASSSQQGEAFF	TGTGCCAGCTCCTCCCAACAGGGAGAAGCTTTCTTT
TRBD2	TRBV15	TRBJ2-1	.	CATSRDGRGGRSHEQFF	TGTGCCACCAGCAGAGATGGGAGGGGCGGGAGGAGCCATGAGCAGTTCTTC
TRBD1	TRBV20-1	TRBJ2-4	.	CSASFIEGTGGLWGKNIQYF	TGCAGTGCTAGTTTCATAGAGGGGACAGGGGGCCTGTGGGGCAAAAACATTCAGTACTTC
TRBD1	TRBV18	TRBJ1-1	.	CASSQGTGFGNTEAFF	TGTGCCAGCTCCCAAGGGACAGGGTTCGGGAACACTGAAGCTTTCTTT
.	TRBV3-1/TRBV3-2	TRBJ1-4	.	CASSQVTGSANEKLFF	TGTGCCAGCAGCCAAGTAACCGGGTCGGCTAATGAAAAACTGTTTTTT
TRBD1	TRBV9	TRBJ1-6	.	CASSSTGTENSPLHF	TGTGCCAGCAGCTCAACGGGGACAGAGAATTCACCCCTCCACTTT
.	TRBV12-5	TRBJ1-5	.	CASGLVLEGMGNQPQHF	TGTGCTAGTGGTTTGGTTTTGGAGGGGATGGGCAATCAGCCCCAGCATTTT
TRBD2	TRBV11-3	TRBJ2-1	.	CASSASSGGTYNEQFF	TGTGCCAGCAGCGCCTCTAGCGGGGGAACCTACAATGAGCAGTTCTTC
.	TRBV6-5	TRBJ2-7	.	CASRPTAGSYEQYF	TGTGCCAGCAGACCGACGGCAGGGTCCTACGAGCAGTACTTC
TRBD1	TRBV19	TRBJ1-5	.	CASSIAAGQGLNQPQHF	TGTGCCAGTAGTATAGCAGCGGGACAGGGCCTCAATCAGCCCCAGCATTTT
TRBD1	TRBV5-1	TRBJ2-5	.	CASSFDRVEETQYF	TGCGCCAGCAGTTTCGACAGGGTGGAGGAGACCCAGTACTTC
.	TRBV10-3	TRBJ1-2	.	CAIFGSPGAGGGYTF	TGTGCCATCTTTGGATCCCCAGGGGCCGGAGGCGGCTACACCTTC
.	TRBV9	TRBJ2-1	.	CASSPRGSGTNEQFF	TGTGCCAGCAGCCCCCGAGGTAGCGGTACCAATGAGCAGTTCTTC
.	TRBV5-1	TRBJ2-5	once	CASSLGQQETQYF	TGCGCCAGCAGCTTGGGACAGCAAGAGACCCAGTACTTC
.	TRBV23-1	TRBJ1-3	.	CASSRGLGNTIYF	TGCGCCAGCAGTCGGGGCCTCGGAAACACCATATATTTT
.	TRBV2	TRBJ2-2	.	CASMRTVNTGELFF	TGTGCCAGCATGAGGACAGTGAACACCGGGGAGCTGTTTTTT
.	TRBV11-2	TRBJ1-1	.	CASSLASGVGEAFF	TGTGCCAGCAGCTTAGCTTCGGGGGTGGGGGAAGCTTTCTTT
.	TRBV7-6	TRBJ2-3	.	CASSFSIDRTTDTQYF	TGTGCCAGCAGCTTCTCGATCGACAGGACCACAGATACGCAGTATTTT
TRBD1	TRBV19	TRBJ2-1	.	CASSIDRGGNNEQFF	TGTGCCAGTAGTATTGACAGGGGGGGTAACAATGAGCAGTTCTTC
TRBD1	TRBV14	TRBJ1-2	.	CASSRRLSGTEVYGYTF	TGTGCCAGCAGCCGCCGACTTTCCGGGACAGAAGTCTATGGCTACACCTTC